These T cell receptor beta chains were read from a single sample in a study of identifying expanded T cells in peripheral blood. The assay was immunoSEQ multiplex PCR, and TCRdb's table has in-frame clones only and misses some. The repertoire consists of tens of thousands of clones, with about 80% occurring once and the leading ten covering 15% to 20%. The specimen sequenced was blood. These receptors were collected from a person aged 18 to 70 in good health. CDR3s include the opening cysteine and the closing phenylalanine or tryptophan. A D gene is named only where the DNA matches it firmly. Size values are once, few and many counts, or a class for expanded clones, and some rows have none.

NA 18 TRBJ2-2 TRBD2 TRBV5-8 CASSLAGLAGGGTGELFF TGTGCCAGCAGCTTGGCCGGACTAGCGGGAGGTGGCACCGGGGAGCTGTTTTTT
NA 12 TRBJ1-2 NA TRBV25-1 CASSPTGLGYTF TGTGCCAGCAGCCCTACAGGGCTTGGCTACACCTTC
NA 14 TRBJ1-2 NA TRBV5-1 CASSSSGAGDGYTF TGCGCCAGCAGTTCCTCAGGGGCAGGGGATGGCTACACCTTC
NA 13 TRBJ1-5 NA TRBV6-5 CASRPGLDQPQHF TGTGCCAGCAGGCCAGGGCTCGATCAGCCCCAGCATTTT
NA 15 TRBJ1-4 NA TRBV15 CATSRDRGYSEKLFF TGTGCCACCAGCAGAGACAGGGGTTATAGTGAAAAACTGTTTTTT
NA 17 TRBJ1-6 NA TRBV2 CASTQGGGSQWGSPLHF TGTGCCAGCACCCAAGGGGGGGGGAGCCAGTGGGGTTCACCCCTCCACTTT
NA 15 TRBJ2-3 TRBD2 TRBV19 CASRFYAGEPDTQYF TGTGCCAGTAGATTCTATGCGGGAGAACCAGATACGCAGTATTTT
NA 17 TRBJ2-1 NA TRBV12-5 CASGSRGGRSSYNEQFF TGTGCTAGTGGTTCGAGGGGTGGGCGGAGCTCCTACAATGAGCAGTTCTTC
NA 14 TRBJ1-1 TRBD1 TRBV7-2 CASSMDRGNSEAFF TGTGCCAGCAGTATGGACAGGGGGAATTCTGAAGCTTTCTTT
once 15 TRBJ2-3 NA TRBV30 CASRAGSSGTDTQYF TGTGCCTCTAGAGCCGGATCTAGTGGCACAGATACGCAGTATTTT
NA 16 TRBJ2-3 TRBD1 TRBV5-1 CASSIGTGTSTDTQYF TGCGCCAGCAGCATCGGGACAGGAACTAGCACAGATACGCAGTATTTT
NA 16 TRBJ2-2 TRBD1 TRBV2 CASSVTGAEISGELFF TGTGCCAGCAGTGTGACAGGGGCGGAAATCTCCGGGGAGCTGTTTTTT
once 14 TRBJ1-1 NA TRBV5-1 CASSLRGMNTEAFF TGCGCCAGCAGCTTACGGGGGATGAACACTGAAGCTTTCTTT
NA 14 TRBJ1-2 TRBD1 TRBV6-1 CASSEARGRGGYTF TGTGCCAGCAGTGAAGCCAGGGGGCGAGGTGGCTACACCTTC
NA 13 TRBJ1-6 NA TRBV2 CASRDNYNSPLHF TGTGCCAGCAGAGACAACTATAATTCACCCCTCCACTTT
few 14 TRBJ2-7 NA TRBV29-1 CSVGSGSHLVEQYF TGCAGCGTTGGGTCAGGGTCCCATTTGGTTGAGCAGTACTTC
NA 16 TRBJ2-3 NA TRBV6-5 CASSYSEAGGTDTQYF TGTGCCAGCAGTTACTCGGAGGCAGGGGGCACAGATACGCAGTATTTT
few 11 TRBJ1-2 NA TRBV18 CASSDRYGYTF TGTGCCAGCTCCGACAGGTATGGCTACACCTTC
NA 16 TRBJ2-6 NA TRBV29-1 CSVDVGKTSGANVLTF TGCAGCGTGGACGTGGGCAAGACCTCTGGGGCCAACGTCCTGACTTTC
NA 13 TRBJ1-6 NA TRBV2 CASHGGGNSPLHF TGTGCCAGCCATGGGGGGGGCAATTCACCCCTCCACTTT
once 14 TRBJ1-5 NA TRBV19 CASSPLGSNQPQHF TGTGCCAGTAGCCCCTTGGGTAGCAATCAGCCCCAGCATTTT
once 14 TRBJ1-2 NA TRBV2 CASNGPANNYGYTF TGTGCCAGCAATGGTCCGGCGAATAACTATGGCTACACCTTC
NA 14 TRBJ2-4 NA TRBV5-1 CASSPGEGGNIQYF TGCGCCAGCAGCCCCGGGGAGGGGGGAAACATTCAGTACTTC
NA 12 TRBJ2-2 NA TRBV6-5 CASRGTIGELFF TGTGCCAGCAGGGGAACCATCGGGGAGCTGTTTTTT
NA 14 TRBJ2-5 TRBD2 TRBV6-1 CASLAGGPQETQYF TGTGCCAGCTTAGCGGGAGGACCTCAAGAGACCCAGTACTTC
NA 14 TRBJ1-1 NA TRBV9 CASTRTVRETEAFF TGTGCCAGCACCAGGACAGTCCGGGAAACTGAAGCTTTCTTT
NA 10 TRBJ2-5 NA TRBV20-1 CSAVGETQYF TGCAGTGCTGTTGGGGAGACCCAGTACTTC
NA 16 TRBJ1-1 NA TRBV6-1 CASSEPNPPGNTEAFF TGTGCCAGCAGTGAACCGAATCCCCCAGGGAACACTGAAGCTTTCTTT
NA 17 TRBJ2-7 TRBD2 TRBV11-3 CASSVGTSGRKGHEQYF TGTGCCAGCAGCGTTGGGACTAGCGGGAGGAAGGGGCACGAGCAGTACTTC
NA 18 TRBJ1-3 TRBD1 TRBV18 CASSPSAPGGSPGNTIYF TGTGCCAGCTCACCATCCGCCCCAGGGGGGTCTCCTGGAAACACCATATATTTT
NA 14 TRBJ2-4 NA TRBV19 CASSERATKNIQYF TGTGCCAGTAGTGAGCGGGCGACCAAAAACATTCAGTACTTC
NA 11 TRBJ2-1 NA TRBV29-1 CSVESQGPQFF TGCAGCGTTGAGAGCCAGGGACCCCAGTTCTTC
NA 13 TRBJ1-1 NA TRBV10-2 CASSDRGITEAFF TGCGCCAGCAGTGATCGAGGGATCACTGAAGCTTTCTTT
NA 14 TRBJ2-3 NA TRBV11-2 CASTQTLSTDTQYF TGTGCCAGCACGCAGACTCTCTCCACAGATACGCAGTATTTT
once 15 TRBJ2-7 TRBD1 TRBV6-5 CASRTNRGPAGEQYF TGTGCCAGCAGAACAAACAGGGGCCCCGCCGGGGAGCAGTACTTC
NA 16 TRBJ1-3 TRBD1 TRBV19 CASSDRTGADGNTIYF TGTGCCAGTAGTGACCGGACAGGGGCGGATGGAAACACCATATATTTT
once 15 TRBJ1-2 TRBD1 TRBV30 CAWTLKQGALYGYTF TGTGCCTGGACTCTCAAACAGGGGGCACTTTATGGCTACACCTTC
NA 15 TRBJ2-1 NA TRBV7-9 CASSLGGSGPNEQFF TGTGCCAGCAGCTTAGGAGGTAGCGGACCTAATGAGCAGTTCTTC
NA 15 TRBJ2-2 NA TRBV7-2 CASRRSGGRIGELFF TGTGCCAGCAGGAGGTCGGGCGGTAGAATCGGGGAGCTGTTTTTT
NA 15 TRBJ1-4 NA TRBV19 CASSMQGGTNEKLFF TGTGCCAGTAGTATGCAGGGTGGTACTAATGAAAAACTGTTTTTT